This TCR beta chain was sequenced in a study of T-cell memory formation after mild COVID-19. TCRdb reprocessed the 5' RACE reads via MiXCR and lists one record per CDR3 protein. This table holds fewer than 150,000 distinct CDR3 sequences, 15% to 20% found once. V lost 1 base and J 3 bases, leaving 6 bases between the germline ends. CDR1 SGHDN and CDR2 FVKESK come from the germline V gene. This CDR3 has 13 residues. Sequencing was done on a sample of PBMCs or a T cell subset sorted from them (not recorded which). The chain links TRBV14 to TRBJ1-1; D unresolved. The sequence was collected from a man aged 18 to 30 who had mild COVID-19 (a few samples of this study predate the infection). Cell type and time point are not known. The DNA for the CDR3 is TGTGCCAGCAGCCAAGGCCCAGACACTGAAGCTTTCTTT. Its protein is CASSQGPDTEAFF.